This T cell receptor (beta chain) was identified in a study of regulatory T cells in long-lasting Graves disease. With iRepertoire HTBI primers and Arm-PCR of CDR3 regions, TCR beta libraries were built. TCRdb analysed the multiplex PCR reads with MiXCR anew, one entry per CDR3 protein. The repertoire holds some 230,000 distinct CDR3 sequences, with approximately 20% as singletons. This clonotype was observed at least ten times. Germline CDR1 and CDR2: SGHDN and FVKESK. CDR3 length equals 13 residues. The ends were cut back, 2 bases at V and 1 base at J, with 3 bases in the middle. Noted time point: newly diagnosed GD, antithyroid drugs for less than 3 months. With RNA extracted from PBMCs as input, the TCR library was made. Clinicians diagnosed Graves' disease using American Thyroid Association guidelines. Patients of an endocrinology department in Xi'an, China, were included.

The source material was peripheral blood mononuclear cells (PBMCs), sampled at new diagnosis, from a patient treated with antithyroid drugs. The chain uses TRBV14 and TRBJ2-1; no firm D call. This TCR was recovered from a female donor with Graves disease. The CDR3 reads CASSQQSYNEQFF. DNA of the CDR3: TGTGCCAGCAGCCAACAGTCCTACAATGAGCAGTTCTTC.